A selection of T cell receptor beta chains follows, all from one sample in a study of blood T cell repertoires in COVID-19. Produced via immunoSEQ multiplex PCR; TCRdb's table is partial and in-frame only. The data hold approximately 300,000 clones, with around four fifths observed a single time. The specimen sequenced was peripheral blood. These receptor sequences come from a woman aged 45 to 65 with active or convalescent COVID-19. The CDR3 runs from the conserved cysteine through the conserved F or W. The order of the fields is clone size, J gene, D gene, V gene, CDR3 DNA, CDR3 protein. D genes are given only for firm matches. Only some rows state a clone size, as once, few, many or a class for expanded clones.

- | TRBJ1-5 | TRBD1 | TRBV20-1 | TGCAGTGCTAGTTTCGGTACCGGGACAGGGATACAGCCCCAGCATTTT | CSASFGTGTGIQPQHF
- | TRBJ2-7 | - | TRBV5-4 | TGTGCCAGCTCCCGATCGACAGTCTCCTACGAGCAGTACTTC | CASSRSTVSYEQYF
- | TRBJ1-5 | TRBD1 | TRBV7-6 | TGTGCCAGCAGCATTTCAGGGGGCGCGAATCAGCCCCAGCATTTT | CASSISGGANQPQHF
- | TRBJ2-1 | - | TRBV6-5 | TGTGCCAGCAGACCGGAACAGGCCAATGAGCAGTTCTTC | CASRPEQANEQFF
- | TRBJ1-1 | - | TRBV7-9 | TGTGCCAGCAGCTCCATTGACACTGAAGCTTTCTTT | CASSSIDTEAFF
- | TRBJ2-2 | - | TRBV2 | TGTGCCAGCAGCGATACTAGAAACACCGGGGAGCTGTTTTTT | CASSDTRNTGELFF
- | TRBJ2-3 | TRBD2 | TRBV5-6 | TGTGCCAGCAGTTCCCGACTAGCGGGAGGGCGCACGCAGTATTTT | CASSSRLAGGRTQYF
- | TRBJ2-7 | TRBD2 | TRBV28 | TGTGCCAGCAGCCTCGTCCGCCGGGGGGACGAGCAGTACTTC | CASSLVRRGDEQYF
- | TRBJ1-5 | - | TRBV21-1 | TGTGCCAGAACCGGGCGGGACGGCAATCAGCCCCAGCATTTT | CARTGRDGNQPQHF
- | TRBJ2-7 | TRBD2 | TRBV27 | TGTGCCAGCAGTCAAGGGACTAGCGGGACGTACGAGCAGTACTTC | CASSQGTSGTYEQYF
- | TRBJ2-7 | TRBD2 | TRBV2 | TGTGCCAGCAGTGAGGTAGCGGGAGATGGCGAGCAGTACTTC | CASSEVAGDGEQYF
few | TRBJ2-7 | - | TRBV4-2 | TGTGCCAGCAGCCAGAGGGAATCCTACGAGCAGTACTTC | CASSQRESYEQYF
- | TRBJ2-5 | TRBD2 | TRBV19 | TGTGCCAGTAGTATACTTCCGCCAGGACTAGCGGGAGGGGGCTCGGAGACCCAGTACTTC | CASSILPPGLAGGGSETQYF
- | TRBJ2-2 | TRBD1 | TRBV6-5 | TGTGCCAGCAGTACACAGGGGGCGCAGGCCGGGGAGCTGTTTTTT | CASSTQGAQAGELFF
- | TRBJ2-5 | TRBD2 | TRBV6-2/TRBV6-3 | TGTGCCAGCAGTAAAATTACTAGCGGACAAGAGACCCAGTACTTC | CASSKITSGQETQYF
- | TRBJ2-1 | - | TRBV28 | TGTGCCAGCAACGGGGGAGGATTTTTAAGCTCCTACAATGAGCAGTTCTTC | CASNGGGFLSSYNEQFF
once | TRBJ2-1 | TRBD1 | TRBV7-3 | TGTGCCAGCAGTTTAAGAGGGGGCGAGCAGTTCTTC | CASSLRGGEQFF
- | TRBJ1-5 | - | TRBV19 | TGTGCCAGTAGTATCGAGCTCGGGGGACTCAATCAGCCCCAGCATTTT | CASSIELGGLNQPQHF
- | TRBJ2-2 | TRBD2 | TRBV27 | TGTGCCAGCAGACTAGCGGGAGGCGCCCGGGACACCGGGGAGCTGTTTTTT | CASRLAGGARDTGELFF
- | TRBJ2-7 | - | TRBV2 | TGTGCCAGCAGTGAAGTGGTACGGATCCAACCCGGGAGAGGGGAGCAGTACTTC | CASSEVVRIQPGRGEQYF
- | TRBJ1-5 | - | TRBV7-2 | TGTGCCAGCAGCCCGGGACACCCCAATCAGCCCCAGCATTTT | CASSPGHPNQPQHF
- | TRBJ2-1 | TRBD2 | TRBV6-2/TRBV6-3 | TGTGCCAGCAGTTACCCGACTAGCGGCAATGAGCAGTTCTTC | CASSYPTSGNEQFF